Below, one TCR beta chain is given with its context. What it binds is unknown. During its preparation, the TCRbeta library received unique molecular identifiers. Each CDR3 protein gets one entry after TCRdb re-called the PCR reads with MiXCR. This sample has 700,000 to 850,000 distinct CDR3 sequences, with 16% found just once. The sample comes from a study of T-cell reconstitution after alpha-beta-depleted transplantation in children. Whole-study results and caveats: Several hundred expanded graft clones reportedly supplied alpha-beta T cells about two months after transplant. T-cell counts and diversity at one year post-transplant came mainly from newly produced T cells. In some patients, recipient T cells and intrathymic progenitors surviving conditioning explained high day-60 diversity.

The sequence derives from a male patient aged 10 to 17 who had a stem cell transplant for acute lymphoblastic leukemia, so the T cells may come from the graft donor. Source: PBMCs, mostly from graft donor cells, taken 360 days after TCRalphabeta/CD19-depleted stem cell transplant.

The CDR3 nucleotides read TGCAGTGCTAGATCTGCGGGAAACATTCAGTACTTC. Its translation: CSARSAGNIQYF. The chain employs TRBV20-1 and TRBJ2-4; the D gene is possibly TRBD2 (5 bases). The V gene lost 2 bases and the J gene lost 6 bases, with 8 bases spanning the gap. The CDR3 has 12 amino acids. Germline CDR1 reads DFQATT; CDR2 reads SNEGSKA (reference sequence).